The entry below gives a single T cell receptor (beta chain) sequence along with its context. This record comes from a study of T cells in Graves' hyperthyroidism and ophthalmopathy. The investigators amplified TCR beta CDR3 regions from RNA transcripts. First-round RT-PCR targeting the TCR CDR3 was performed with the HTBI primer set. MiXCR was run by TCRdb on the multiplex PCR reads, yielding one entry per CDR3 protein. The sample shows hundreds of thousands of distinct CDR3 sequences, about 19% of them seen only once. V lost 4 bases to trimming and J lost 0 bases, with 9 bases between them. CDR1 is GTSNPN and CDR2 is SVGIG in the germline V gene (reference sequence). The CDR3 is 14 amino acids. Newly diagnosed patients aged 18 to 65 had hyperthyroidism of under 2 months' duration. Patients showing uncontrolled infection, other autoimmune disease, pregnancy or lactation were ineligible. Each diagnosis was grounded in clinical symptoms, serum thyroxine and TRAb, thyroid ultrasound, and orbital computed tomography.

The sequenced material came from blood. The receptor was derived from a woman aged 50 to 65 with Graves' hyperthyroidism that later progressed to Graves' ophthalmopathy. The chain is built from TRBV30 and TRBJ2-2; the D is unclear. The CDR3 sequence: CAWNRPSNTGELFF. The CDR3 bases are TGTGCCTGGAACCGGCCTTCGAACACCGGGGAGCTGTTTTTT.